The 2 T cell receptor beta chains in this list originate from one sample, sequenced in a study of blood T cells in healthy people across ages. A second PCR of about 7 to 11 cycles used a sample-barcoded 5' primer and a J-beta primer mix. TCRdb itself ran the 5' RACE reads through MiXCR, one entry per CDR3 protein. The sample gives around 1,900,000 distinct CDR3 sequences, 30% to 40% of which show up once; about 21% is in the top ten. What was sequenced was blood. The receptors originated from a human donor in good health.

The chain carries TRBV12-3 or TRBV12-4 and TRBJ1-1, with D maybe TRBD1 (6 bases). The CDR3 loop spans 15 amino acids. V was shortened by 6 bases and J by 1 base, with 15 bases between the two germline ends. The CDR3 reads CASRDLSGANTEAFF. CDR3 sequence (DNA): TGTGCCAGCAGAGACCTATCAGGGGCGAACACTGAAGCTTTCTTT.

The chain uses TRBV20-1 and TRBJ2-6, with D perhaps matching TRBD1 (5 bases). Per the germline V gene, CDR1 is DFQATT and CDR2 is SNEGSKA (reference sequence). This CDR3 has 17 residues. Trimming removed 3 bases from V and 4 bases from J, with 19 bases in between. The CDR3 DNA reads as TGCAGTGCTAGCACCTCGAAGGGGAAGCTGGGGGCCAACGTCCTGACTTTC. Protein: CSASTSKGKLGANVLTF.